This TCR beta chain stems from a study of T cell responses to AZD1222 COVID-19 vaccine. Looking at the study overall: Second doses that came at about 4 or about 12 weeks were put together.

Notes on the study in general: Dominant CD4 TCR responses targeted spike regions 160-218 and 743-854.

A word on this clone: Its antigen is unknown.

CDR1 is SNHLY, CDR2 FYNNEI, per germline. The CDR3 length is 15 residues. Trimming removed 0 bases from V and 7 bases from J, with 15 bases in between. Method: immunoSEQ multiplex PCR; TCRdb's copy keeps in-frame clones and lacks some. The table has some 95,000 clones, roughly 85% seen once. The TCR was taken from an adult in good health. The source was peripheral blood, collected on day 0 of AZD1222 vaccination. The chain links TRBV2 to TRBJ1-2; D is unresolved. Here the CDR3 reads CASSEAVTIPLGYTF. Written as DNA, the CDR3 is TGTGCCAGCAGTGAAGCGGTAACTATCCCTCTTGGCTACACCTTC. Drawing the rest from reference TRBV2 and TRBJ1-2, the complete variable domain is EPEVTQTPSHQVTQMGQEVILRCVPISNHLYFYWYRQILGQKVEFLVSFYNNEISEKSEIFDDQFSVERPDGSNFTLKIRSTKLEDSAMYFCASSEAVTIPLGYTFGSGTRLTVV.